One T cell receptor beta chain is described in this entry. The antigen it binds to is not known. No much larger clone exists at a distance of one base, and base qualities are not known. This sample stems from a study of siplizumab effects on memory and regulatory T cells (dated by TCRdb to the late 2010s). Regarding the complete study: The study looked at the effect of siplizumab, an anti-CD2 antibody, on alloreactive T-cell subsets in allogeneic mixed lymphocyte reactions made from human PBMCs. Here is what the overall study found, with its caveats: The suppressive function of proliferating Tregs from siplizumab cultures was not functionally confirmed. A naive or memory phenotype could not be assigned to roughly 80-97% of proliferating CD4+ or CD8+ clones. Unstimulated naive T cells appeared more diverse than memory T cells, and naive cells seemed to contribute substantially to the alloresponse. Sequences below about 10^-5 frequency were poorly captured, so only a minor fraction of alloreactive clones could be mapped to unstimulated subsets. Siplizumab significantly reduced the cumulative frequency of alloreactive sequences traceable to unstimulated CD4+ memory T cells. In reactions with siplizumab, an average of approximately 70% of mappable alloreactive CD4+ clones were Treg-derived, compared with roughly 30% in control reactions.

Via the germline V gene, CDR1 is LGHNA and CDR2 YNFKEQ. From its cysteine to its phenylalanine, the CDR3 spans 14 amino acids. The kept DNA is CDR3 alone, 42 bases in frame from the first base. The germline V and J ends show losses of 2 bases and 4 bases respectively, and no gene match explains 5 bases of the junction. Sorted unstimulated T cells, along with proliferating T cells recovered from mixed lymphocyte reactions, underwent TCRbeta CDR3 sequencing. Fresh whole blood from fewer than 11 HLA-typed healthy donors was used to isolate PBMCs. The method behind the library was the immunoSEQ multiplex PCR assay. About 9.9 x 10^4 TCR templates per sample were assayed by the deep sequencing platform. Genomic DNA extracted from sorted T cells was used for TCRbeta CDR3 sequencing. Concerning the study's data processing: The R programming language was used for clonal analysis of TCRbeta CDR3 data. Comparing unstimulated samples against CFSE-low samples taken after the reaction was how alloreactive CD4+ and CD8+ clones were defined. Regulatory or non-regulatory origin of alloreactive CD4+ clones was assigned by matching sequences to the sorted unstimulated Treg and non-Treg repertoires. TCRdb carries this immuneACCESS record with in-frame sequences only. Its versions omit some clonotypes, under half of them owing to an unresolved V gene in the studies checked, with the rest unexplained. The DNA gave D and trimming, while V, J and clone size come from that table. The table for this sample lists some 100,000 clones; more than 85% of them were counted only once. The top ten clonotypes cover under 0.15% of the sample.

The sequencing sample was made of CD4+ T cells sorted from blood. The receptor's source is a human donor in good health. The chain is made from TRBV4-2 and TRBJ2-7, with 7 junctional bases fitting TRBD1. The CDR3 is CASSQPGTAYEQYF. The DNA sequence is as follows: TGTGCCAGCAGCCAACCTGGGACAGCGTACGAGCAGTACTTC.